The rows below give T cell receptor beta chains drawn from one sample of a study of cytomegalovirus exposure and HLA in healthy donors. Method: immunoSEQ multiplex PCR; TCRdb's copy keeps in-frame clones and lacks some. The sample holds over 150,000 clones, around 75% seen once. Material: PBMCs. The receptors here all came from a young man in good health and CMV-seronegative. Each CDR3 is given with its conserved first and last residue. D genes are given only for firm matches. A clone size is listed for some rows: how often the clone was seen (once, few, many), or a class if it is expanded.

D gene,V gene,J gene,clone size,CDR3 DNA,CDR3 protein
NA,TRBV6-1,TRBJ2-5,NA,TGTGCCCCCGGTAGAAAGACCCAGTACTTC,CAPGRKTQYF
TRBD2,TRBV7-8,TRBJ2-1,NA,TGTGCCAGCAGCTTAGGACACTCGACGGGAGGGCCGCCCTACAATGAGCAGTTCTTC,CASSLGHSTGGPPYNEQFF
NA,TRBV2,TRBJ2-5,NA,TGTGCCAGCACCTCGGACAGTCCGGGGTGGACCCAGTACTTC,CASTSDSPGWTQYF
NA,TRBV19,TRBJ1-2,NA,TGTGCCAGCGGTGACATCCCCAGAGCTAACTATGGCTACACCTTC,CASGDIPRANYGYTF
NA,TRBV6-1,TRBJ2-3,NA,TGTGCCAGCAGGTTCGGCGGGAGCACAGATACGCAGTATTTT,CASRFGGSTDTQYF
TRBD2,TRBV10-2,TRBJ2-4,NA,TGCGCCAGCAGTGAGCTAGCGGAGGGGCCAGGAAACATTCAGTACTTC,CASSELAEGPGNIQYF
TRBD1,TRBV4-1,TRBJ2-2,NA,TGCGCCAGCAGCCAAGGTCTCACCAGGGGGCCTATCGGGGAGCTGTTTTTT,CASSQGLTRGPIGELFF
NA,TRBV7-9,TRBJ2-2,NA,TGTTCCAGCAGCCGATACCAGAGCGGGCCCACGAACACCGGGGAGCTGTTTTTT,CSSSRYQSGPTNTGELFF
TRBD2,TRBV19,TRBJ2-7,NA,TGTGCCAGTGGTCCACGTAGCGGGAGGCAAACCTACGAGCAGTACTTC,CASGPRSGRQTYEQYF
TRBD2,TRBV19,TRBJ2-4,NA,TGTGCCAGTAGTATGGATAGCGGGAGTCTGCGGGCCAAAAACATTCAGTACTTC,CASSMDSGSLRAKNIQYF
TRBD2,TRBV9,TRBJ2-7,NA,TGTGCCAGCAGCCCGACCCTCCGACTAGCGGGAGGGGAGGACGAGCAGTACTTC,CASSPTLRLAGGEDEQYF
NA,TRBV9,TRBJ2-2,NA,TGTGCCAGCAGCGTAGCGCCCACTACCGGGGAGCTGTTTTTT,CASSVAPTTGELFF
TRBD1,TRBV6-5,TRBJ2-5,NA,TGTGCCAGCAGTTACCAGACAGGGGGGGAGACCCAGTACTTC,CASSYQTGGETQYF
NA,TRBV27,TRBJ1-5,many,TGTGCCAGCAGTTTATATCAGGGGCGACAGCCCCAGCATTTT,CASSLYQGRQPQHF
TRBD1,TRBV19,TRBJ2-3,NA,TGTGCCAGTAGTACCGACAGGGCTCAAGATACGCAGTATTTT,CASSTDRAQDTQYF
TRBD2,TRBV6-4,TRBJ2-3,NA,TGTGCCAGCACCCGTGGCGGGGGAGATACGCAGTATTTT,CASTRGGGDTQYF
TRBD2,TRBV9,TRBJ2-1,NA,TGTGCCAGCAGCGTAGGGGGCGGGAGTTTTAATGAGCAGTTCTTC,CASSVGGGSFNEQFF
NA,TRBV14,TRBJ2-7,NA,TGTGCCAGCAGCCAAGGGTCGGGAGTGCTCAGGGAGCAGTACTTC,CASSQGSGVLREQYF
NA,TRBV11-2,TRBJ1-5,NA,TGTGCCAGCAGCTTAGACCCAGGGGACCAGCCCCAGCATTTT,CASSLDPGDQPQHF
NA,TRBV2,TRBJ1-5,NA,TGTGCCAGCAGTGAGGCAGATCTCAATCAGCCCCAGCATTTT,CASSEADLNQPQHF
TRBD1,TRBV19,TRBJ1-5,NA,TGTGCCAGTAGTTCCCCGACAGGGCAACAGCCCCAGCATTTT,CASSSPTGQQPQHF
TRBD1,TRBV23-1,TRBJ2-1,few,TGCGCCACAACGATCAGGGGGCGCAGATATGAGCAGTTCTTC,CATTIRGRRYEQFF
TRBD1,TRBV5-1,TRBJ2-1,once,TGCGCCAGCAGCACACCGGGACAGGGGGCGCATGAGCAGTTCTTC,CASSTPGQGAHEQFF
NA,TRBV13,TRBJ2-2,NA,TGTGCCAGCAGCCTAGCGTATCGTGACACCGGGGAGCTGTTTTTT,CASSLAYRDTGELFF
TRBD1,TRBV13,TRBJ2-2,NA,TGTGCCAGCAGCCCTGGACAGGGGGCGGTCGGGGAGCTGTTTTTT,CASSPGQGAVGELFF
NA,TRBV10-2,TRBJ1-1,NA,TGCGCCAGCAGTCGGGACGGGGGGACTGAAGCTTTCTTT,CASSRDGGTEAFF
TRBD1,TRBV4-3,TRBJ2-1,once,TGCGCCAGCAGCCCAGAAGGGGGCGGGTACTCCTACAATGAGCAGTTCTTC,CASSPEGGGYSYNEQFF
TRBD1,TRBV27,TRBJ2-7,NA,TGTGCCAGCAGTTTGAATACAGGGGGGTACGAGCAGTACTTC,CASSLNTGGYEQYF
NA,TRBV4-3,TRBJ2-7,once,TGCGCCAGCAGCCAAGTCCGGGGGGCCAACTACTACGAGCAGTACTTC,CASSQVRGANYYEQYF
TRBD1,TRBV27,TRBJ2-5,NA,TGTGCCAGCAGCACGGGACAGGGGAAGACCCAGTACTTC,CASSTGQGKTQYF
TRBD2,TRBV28,TRBJ2-2,NA,TGTGCCAGCCGGGGTAGCGGGAGATACACCGGGGAGCTGTTTTTT,CASRGSGRYTGELFF
TRBD2,TRBV10-3,TRBJ2-7,NA,TGTGCCACCGGACTAGCGGGAGGGGGGGAGCAGTACTTC,CATGLAGGGEQYF
TRBD2,TRBV15,TRBJ2-1,NA,TGTGCCACCAGCAGACCTACGACTAGCGGGAGGGGCTATGAGCAGTTCTTC,CATSRPTTSGRGYEQFF
NA,TRBV18,TRBJ2-1,NA,TGTGCCAGCTCACCGGGGGCTGCCAACAATGAGCAGTTCTTC,CASSPGAANNEQFF
TRBD1,TRBV2,TRBJ2-3,NA,TGTGCCAGCAGCCCGGGACAGGGAGGGTCCACAGATACGCAGTATTTT,CASSPGQGGSTDTQYF
NA,TRBV6-5,TRBJ2-7,NA,TGTGCCAGCTCTAAGGGGGACCTACGAGGGCAGTACTTC,CASSKGDLRGQYF
TRBD2,TRBV5-1,TRBJ2-7,NA,TGCGCCAGCAGCTCCGGGACTAGCGGGGCCAGCTACGAGCAGTACTTC,CASSSGTSGASYEQYF
NA,TRBV7-9,TRBJ2-5,NA,TGTGCCAGCAGCTTTGGGGCCGAGACCCAGTACTTC,CASSFGAETQYF
NA,TRBV30,TRBJ2-7,once,TGTGCCTGGAGTGCGCCCGGGGGCTACGAGCAGTACTTC,CAWSAPGGYEQYF
NA,TRBV9,TRBJ2-1,once,TGTGCCAGCAGCGTGTGGGGAGCGGAGGTGGATGAGCAGTTCTTC,CASSVWGAEVDEQFF
NA,TRBV7-9,TRBJ2-1,NA,TGTGCCAGCAGCTTGGGGCGGGAAGAGCAGTTCTTC,CASSLGREEQFF
NA,TRBV19,TRBJ2-3,NA,TGTGCCAGTAGTACGGCCCTGGCGGAAGCAACAGATACGCAGTATTTT,CASSTALAEATDTQYF
NA,TRBV29-1,TRBJ1-1,NA,TGCAGCGTTGCCCGGGGGGGGTTCACTGAAGCTTTCTTT,CSVARGGFTEAFF
TRBD1,TRBV7-2,TRBJ2-3,NA,TGTGCCAGCAGCCGACAGGGGGGTCGCGCAGATACGCAGTATTTT,CASSRQGGRADTQYF
TRBD2,TRBV6-1,TRBJ2-1,NA,TGTGCCAGCAGTGAAGGGCGGGGGTCCTACAATGAGCAGTTCTTC,CASSEGRGSYNEQFF
NA,TRBV7-2,TRBJ2-4,once,TGTGCCAGCGGGACGGGGAGGAACATTCAGTACTTC,CASGTGRNIQYF
TRBD2,TRBV15,TRBJ2-3,NA,TGTGCCACCAGCATGAGCCGACTAGCGGGTAGACAGAGGGGCACAGATACGCAGTATTTT,CATSMSRLAGRQRGTDTQYF
NA,TRBV7-2,TRBJ2-7,NA,TGTGCCAGCAGCTTAAGGTCAAGGAGGGGCACCTACGAGCAGTACTTC,CASSLRSRRGTYEQYF
TRBD2,TRBV7-9,TRBJ2-7,NA,TGTGCCAGCAGCTTAAGGCTAGCGGGAGGCGAGCAGTACTTC,CASSLRLAGGEQYF
NA,TRBV2,TRBJ2-4,NA,TGTGCCAGCAGTGATCCGGGGGAATACATTCAGTACTTC,CASSDPGEYIQYF
NA,TRBV28,TRBJ2-4,NA,TGTGCCAGCAGCCCCGGAGGGGCCAAAAACATTCAGTACTTC,CASSPGGAKNIQYF
NA,TRBV28,TRBJ1-5,NA,TGTGCCAGCAGTGGCCCTCCAGTGAGACGGGTTTATAGCAATCAGCCCCAGCATTTT,CASSGPPVRRVYSNQPQHF
TRBD2,TRBV7-8,TRBJ2-1,NA,TGTGCCAGCAGCCTTAGGGGTGCGGGAGGGCCTGGGAATGAGCAGTTCTTC,CASSLRGAGGPGNEQFF
TRBD2,TRBV2,TRBJ2-1,NA,TGTGCCAGCACCCGACAGGTAGCGGGATTCAATGAGCAGTTCTTC,CASTRQVAGFNEQFF
TRBD1,TRBV6-5,TRBJ2-3,NA,TGTGCCAGCAGTTCACCGGGACAGGGTACAGATACGCAGTATTTT,CASSSPGQGTDTQYF